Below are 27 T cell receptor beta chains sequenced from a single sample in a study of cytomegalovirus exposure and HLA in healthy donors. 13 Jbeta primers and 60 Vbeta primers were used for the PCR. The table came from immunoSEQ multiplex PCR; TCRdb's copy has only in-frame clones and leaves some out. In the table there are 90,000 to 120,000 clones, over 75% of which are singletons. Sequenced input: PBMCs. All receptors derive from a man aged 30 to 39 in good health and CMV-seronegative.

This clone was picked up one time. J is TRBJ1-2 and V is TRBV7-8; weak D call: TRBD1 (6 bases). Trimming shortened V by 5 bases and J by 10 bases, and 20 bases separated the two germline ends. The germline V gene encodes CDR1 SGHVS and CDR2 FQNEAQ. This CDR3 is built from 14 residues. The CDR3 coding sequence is TGTGCCAGCAGCGACACGGGACAAAGAGGCTTCTACACCTTC. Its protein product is CASSDTGQRGFYTF.

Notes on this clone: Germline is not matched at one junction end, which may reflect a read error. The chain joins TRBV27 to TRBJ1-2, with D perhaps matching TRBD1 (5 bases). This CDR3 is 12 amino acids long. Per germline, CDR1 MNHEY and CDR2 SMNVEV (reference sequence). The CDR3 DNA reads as TGTGCCAGGGGTCTAAGGAAGGGGCTACCCTCCTTC. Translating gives CARGLRKGLPSF.

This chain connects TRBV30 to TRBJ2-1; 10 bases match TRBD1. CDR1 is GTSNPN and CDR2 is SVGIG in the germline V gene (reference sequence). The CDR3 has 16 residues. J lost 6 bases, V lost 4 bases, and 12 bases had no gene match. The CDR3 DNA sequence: TGTGCCTGGATCCGGGACAGGGGAACCCGCATCAATGAGCAGTTCTTC. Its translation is CAWIRDRGTRINEQFF. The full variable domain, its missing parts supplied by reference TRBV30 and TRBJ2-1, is SQTIHQWPATLVQPVGSPLSLECTVEGTSNPNLYWYRQAAGRGLQLLFYSVGIGQISSEVPQNLSASRPQDRQFILSSKKLLLSDSGFYLCAWIRDRGTRINEQFFGPGTRLTVL.

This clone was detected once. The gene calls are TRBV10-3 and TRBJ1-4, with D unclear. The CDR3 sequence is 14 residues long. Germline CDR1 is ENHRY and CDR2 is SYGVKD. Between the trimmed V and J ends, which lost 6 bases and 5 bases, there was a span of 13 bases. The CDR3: CAISSGNANEKLFF. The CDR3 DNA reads TGTGCCATCAGCTCCGGGAATGCCAATGAAAAACTGTTTTTT.

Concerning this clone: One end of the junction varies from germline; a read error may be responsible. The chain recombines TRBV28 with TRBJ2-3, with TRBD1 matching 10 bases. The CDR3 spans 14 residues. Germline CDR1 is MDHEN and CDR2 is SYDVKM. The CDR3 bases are TGTGCCAGCAGACCGACAGGGGGCGGCGGGAGCCAAACCTTT. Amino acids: CASRPTGGGGSQTF.

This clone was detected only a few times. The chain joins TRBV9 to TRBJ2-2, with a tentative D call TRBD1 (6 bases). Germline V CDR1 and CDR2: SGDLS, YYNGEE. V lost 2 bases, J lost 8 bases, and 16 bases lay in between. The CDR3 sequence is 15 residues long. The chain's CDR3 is CASSVHDRRRGELFF. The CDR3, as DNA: TGTGCCAGCAGCGTTCATGACAGGCGTCGGGGGGAGCTGTTTTTT.

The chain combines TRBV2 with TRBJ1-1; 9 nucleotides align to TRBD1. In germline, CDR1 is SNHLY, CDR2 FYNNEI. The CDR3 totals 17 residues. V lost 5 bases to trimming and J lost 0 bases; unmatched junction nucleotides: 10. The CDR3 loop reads CASSPLGQGDMNTEAFF. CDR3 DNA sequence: TGTGCCAGCAGTCCCTTGGGACAGGGCGACATGAACACTGAAGCTTTCTTT.

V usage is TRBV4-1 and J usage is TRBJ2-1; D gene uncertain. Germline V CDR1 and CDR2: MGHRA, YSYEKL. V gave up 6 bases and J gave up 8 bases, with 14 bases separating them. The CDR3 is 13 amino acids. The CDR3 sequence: CASSQASIDEQFF. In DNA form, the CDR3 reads TGCGCCAGCAGTCAGGCGTCTATCGATGAGCAGTTCTTC.

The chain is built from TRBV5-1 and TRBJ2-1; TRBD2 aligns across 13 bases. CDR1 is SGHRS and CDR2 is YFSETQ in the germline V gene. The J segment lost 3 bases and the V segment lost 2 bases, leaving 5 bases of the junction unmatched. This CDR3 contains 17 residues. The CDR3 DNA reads TGCGCCAGCAGCTTAGGACTAGCGGGGGATAGCTACAATGAGCAGTTCTTC. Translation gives CASSLGLAGDSYNEQFF.

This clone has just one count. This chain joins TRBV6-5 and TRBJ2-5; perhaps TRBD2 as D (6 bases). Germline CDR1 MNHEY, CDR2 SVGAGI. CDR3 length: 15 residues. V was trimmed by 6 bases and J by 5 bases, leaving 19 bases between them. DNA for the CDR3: TGTGCCAGCAGGATATCAGGGTTAGCGGCGGAGACCCAGTACTTC. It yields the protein CASRISGLAAETQYF.

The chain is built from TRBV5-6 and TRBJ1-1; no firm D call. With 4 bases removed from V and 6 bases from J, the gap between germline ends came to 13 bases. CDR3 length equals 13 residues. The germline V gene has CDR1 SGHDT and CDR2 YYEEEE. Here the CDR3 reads CASSAWWQSEAFF. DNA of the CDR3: TGTGCCAGCAGCGCCTGGTGGCAGTCTGAAGCTTTCTTT.

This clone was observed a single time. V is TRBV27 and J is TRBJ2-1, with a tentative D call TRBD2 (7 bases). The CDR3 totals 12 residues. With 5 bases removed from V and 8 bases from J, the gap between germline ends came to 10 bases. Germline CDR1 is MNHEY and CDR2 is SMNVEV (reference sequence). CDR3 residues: CASSTGGHEQFF. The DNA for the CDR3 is TGTGCCAGCAGTACGGGGGGCCATGAGCAGTTCTTC.

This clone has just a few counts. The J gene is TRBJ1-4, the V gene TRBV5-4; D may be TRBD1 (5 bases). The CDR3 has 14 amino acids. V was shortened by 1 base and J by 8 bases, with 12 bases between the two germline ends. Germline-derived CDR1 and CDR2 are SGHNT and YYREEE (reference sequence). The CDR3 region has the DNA TGTGCCAGCAGCTTGACCGGGGGAGAGGAAAAACTGTTTTTT. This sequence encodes CASSLTGGEEKLFF.

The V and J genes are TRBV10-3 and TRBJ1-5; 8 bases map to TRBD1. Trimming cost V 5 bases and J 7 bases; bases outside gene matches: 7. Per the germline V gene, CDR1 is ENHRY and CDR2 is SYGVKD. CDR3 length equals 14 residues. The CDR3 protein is CAISLQGAQQPQHF. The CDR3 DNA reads TGTGCCATCAGTCTGCAGGGGGCCCAACAGCCCCAGCATTTT.

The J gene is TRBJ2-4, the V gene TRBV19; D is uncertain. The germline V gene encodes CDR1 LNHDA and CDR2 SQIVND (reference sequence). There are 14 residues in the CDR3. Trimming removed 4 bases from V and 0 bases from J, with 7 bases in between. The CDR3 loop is CASSTTIAKNIQYF. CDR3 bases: TGTGCCAGTAGTACAACAATAGCCAAAAACATTCAGTACTTC.

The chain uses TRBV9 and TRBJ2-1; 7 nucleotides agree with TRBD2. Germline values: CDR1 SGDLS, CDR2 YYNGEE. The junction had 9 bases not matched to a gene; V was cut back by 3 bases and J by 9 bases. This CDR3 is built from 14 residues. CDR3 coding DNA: TGTGCCAGCAGCGGACCGGACGGGAGGACTGAGCAGTTCTTC. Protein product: CASSGPDGRTEQFF. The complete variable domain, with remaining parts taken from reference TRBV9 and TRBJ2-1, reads DSGVTQTPKHLITATGQRVTLRCSPRSGDLSVYWYQQSLDQGLQFLIQYYNGEERAKGNILERFSAQQFPDLHSELNLSSLELGDSALYFCASSGPDGRTEQFFGPGTRLTVL.

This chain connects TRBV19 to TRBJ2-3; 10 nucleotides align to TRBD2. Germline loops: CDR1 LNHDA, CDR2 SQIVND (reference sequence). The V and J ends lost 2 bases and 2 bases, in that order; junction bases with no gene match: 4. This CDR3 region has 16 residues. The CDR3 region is CASSILAGALTDTQYF. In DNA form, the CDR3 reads TGTGCCAGTAGTATACTAGCGGGGGCCCTCACAGATACGCAGTATTTT. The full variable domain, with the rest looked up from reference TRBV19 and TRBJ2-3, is DGGITQSPKYLFRKEGQNVTLSCEQNLNHDAMYWYRQDPGQGLRLIYYSQIVNDFQKGDIAEGYSVSREKKESFPLTVTSAQKNPTAFYLCASSILAGALTDTQYFGPGTRLTVL.

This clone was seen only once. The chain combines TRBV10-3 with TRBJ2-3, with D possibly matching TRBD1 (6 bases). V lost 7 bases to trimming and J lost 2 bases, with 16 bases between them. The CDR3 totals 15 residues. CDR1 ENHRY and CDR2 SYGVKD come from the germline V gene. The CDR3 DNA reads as TGTGCCATCACTGCTGGACAGACCCCCACAGATACGCAGTATTTT. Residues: CAITAGQTPTDTQYF.

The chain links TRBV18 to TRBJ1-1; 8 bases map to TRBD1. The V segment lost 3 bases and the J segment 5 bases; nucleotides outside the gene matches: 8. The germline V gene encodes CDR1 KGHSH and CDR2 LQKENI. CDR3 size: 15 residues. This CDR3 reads CASSPWTGLETEAFF. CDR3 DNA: TGTGCCAGCTCACCCTGGACAGGGTTAGAGACTGAAGCTTTCTTT.

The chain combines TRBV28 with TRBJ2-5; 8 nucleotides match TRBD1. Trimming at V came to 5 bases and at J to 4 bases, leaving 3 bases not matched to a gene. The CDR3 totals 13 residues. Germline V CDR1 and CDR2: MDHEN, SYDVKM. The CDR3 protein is CASSTGGGETQYF. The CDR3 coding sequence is TGTGCCAGCAGTACAGGGGGAGGAGAGACCCAGTACTTC. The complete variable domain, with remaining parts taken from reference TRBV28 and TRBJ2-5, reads DVKVTQSSRYLVKRTGEKVFLECVQDMDHENMFWYRQDPGLGLRLIYFSYDVKMKEKGDIPEGYSVSREKKERFSLILESASTNQTSMYLCASSTGGGETQYFGPGTRLLVL.

CDR3 in DNA: TGTGCCAGCAGCGTAGAGACAGGGAACCCACACAGATACGCTTCAGATACGCAGTATTTT. Protein product: CASSVETGNPHRYASDTQYF. V is TRBV9 and J is TRBJ2-3; 7 nucleotides line up with TRBD1. The CDR3 loop spans 20 amino acids. Trimming cost V 0 bases and J 4 bases; bases outside gene matches: 20. Germline values: CDR1 SGDLS, CDR2 YYNGEE.

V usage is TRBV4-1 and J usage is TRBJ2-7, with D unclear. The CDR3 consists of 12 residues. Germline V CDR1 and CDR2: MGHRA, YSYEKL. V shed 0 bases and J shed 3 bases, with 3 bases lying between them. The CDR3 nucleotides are TGCGCCAGCAGCCAAGATCTCTACGAGCAGTACTTC. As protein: CASSQDLYEQYF.

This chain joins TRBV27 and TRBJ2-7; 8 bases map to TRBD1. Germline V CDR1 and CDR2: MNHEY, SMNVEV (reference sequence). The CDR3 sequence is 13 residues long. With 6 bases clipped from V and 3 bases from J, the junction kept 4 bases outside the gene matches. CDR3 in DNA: TGTGCCAGCAGGCTACAGGGGGGCTACGAGCAGTACTTC. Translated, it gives CASRLQGGYEQYF.

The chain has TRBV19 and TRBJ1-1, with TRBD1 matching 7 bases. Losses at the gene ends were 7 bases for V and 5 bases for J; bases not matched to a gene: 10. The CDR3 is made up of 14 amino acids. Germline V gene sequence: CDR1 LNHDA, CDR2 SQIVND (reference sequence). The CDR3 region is CASNVWTGPTEAFF. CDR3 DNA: TGTGCCAGTAATGTTTGGACAGGTCCAACTGAAGCTTTCTTT.

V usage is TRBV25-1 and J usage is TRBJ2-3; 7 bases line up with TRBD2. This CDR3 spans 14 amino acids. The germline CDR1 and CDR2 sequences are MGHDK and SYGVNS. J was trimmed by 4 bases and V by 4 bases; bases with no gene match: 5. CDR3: CASSAAGDADTQYF. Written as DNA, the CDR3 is TGTGCCAGCAGTGCTGCGGGAGACGCAGATACGCAGTATTTT. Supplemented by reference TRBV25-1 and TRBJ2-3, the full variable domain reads EADIYQTPRYLVIGTGKKITLECSQTMGHDKMYWYQQDPGMELHLIHYSYGVNSTEKGDLSSESTVSRIRTEHFPLTLESARPSHTSQYLCASSAAGDADTQYFGPGTRLTVL.

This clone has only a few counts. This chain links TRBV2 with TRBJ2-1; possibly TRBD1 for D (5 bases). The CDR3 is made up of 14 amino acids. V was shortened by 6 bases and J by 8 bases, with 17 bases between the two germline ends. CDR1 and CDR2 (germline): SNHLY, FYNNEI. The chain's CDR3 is CASRGWGAPDEQFF. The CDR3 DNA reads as TGTGCCAGCAGGGGGTGGGGCGCACCCGATGAGCAGTTCTTC.

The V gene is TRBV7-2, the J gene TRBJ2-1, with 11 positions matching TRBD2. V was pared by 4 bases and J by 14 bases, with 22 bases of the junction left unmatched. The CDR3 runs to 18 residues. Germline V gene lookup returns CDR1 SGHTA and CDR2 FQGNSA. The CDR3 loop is CASSSTRPTSGTRREKFF. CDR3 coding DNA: TGTGCCAGCAGCTCTACCCGCCCGACTAGCGGGACCCGCAGGGAGAAGTTCTTC.